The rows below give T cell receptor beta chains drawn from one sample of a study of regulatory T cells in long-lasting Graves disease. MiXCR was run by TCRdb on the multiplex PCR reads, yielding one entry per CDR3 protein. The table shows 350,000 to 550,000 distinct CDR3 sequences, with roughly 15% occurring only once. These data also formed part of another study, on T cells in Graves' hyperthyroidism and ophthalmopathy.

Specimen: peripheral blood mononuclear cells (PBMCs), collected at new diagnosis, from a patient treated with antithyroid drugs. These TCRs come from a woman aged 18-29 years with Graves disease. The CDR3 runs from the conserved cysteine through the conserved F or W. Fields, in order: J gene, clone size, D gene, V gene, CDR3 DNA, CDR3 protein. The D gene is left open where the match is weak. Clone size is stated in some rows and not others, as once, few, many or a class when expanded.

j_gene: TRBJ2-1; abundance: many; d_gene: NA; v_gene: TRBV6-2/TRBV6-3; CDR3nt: TGTGCCAGCAGTTCCTTGGGGTTTGGGAATGAGCAGTTCTTC; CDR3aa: CASSSLGFGNEQFF
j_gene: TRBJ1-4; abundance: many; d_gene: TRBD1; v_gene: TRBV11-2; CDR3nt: TGTGCCAGCAGCCCAGGACAGGGGAATTTGTTTTTT; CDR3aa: CASSPGQGNLFF
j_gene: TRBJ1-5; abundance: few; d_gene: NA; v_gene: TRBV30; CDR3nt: TGTGCCTGGAGTCGAGGGTGGGATCAGCCCCAGCATTTT; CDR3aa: CAWSRGWDQPQHF
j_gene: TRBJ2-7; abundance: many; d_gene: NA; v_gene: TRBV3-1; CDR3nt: TGTGCCAGCAGCCAAGTGTGGTCCTCCTACGAGCAGTACTTC; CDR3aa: CASSQVWSSYEQYF
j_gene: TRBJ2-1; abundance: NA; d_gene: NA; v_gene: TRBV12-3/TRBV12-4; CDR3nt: TGTGCCAGCAGTTTGGTAGGAATTAATGAGCAGTTCTTC; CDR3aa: CASSLVGINEQFF
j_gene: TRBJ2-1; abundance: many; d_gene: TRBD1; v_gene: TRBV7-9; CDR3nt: TGTGCCAGCAGCGCGCCGGGACAGGTCGGGGACAGGGGGTCCTACAATGAGCAGTTCTTC; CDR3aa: CASSAPGQVGDRGSYNEQFF
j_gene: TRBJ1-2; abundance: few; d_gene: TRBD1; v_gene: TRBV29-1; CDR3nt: TGCAGCGTTGGACAGGGGATAGACTATGGCTACACCTTC; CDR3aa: CSVGQGIDYGYTF
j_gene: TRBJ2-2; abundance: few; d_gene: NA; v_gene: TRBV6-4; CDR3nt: TGTGCCAGCAGTGACTCCGGAGATACCGGGGAGCTGTTTTTT; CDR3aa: CASSDSGDTGELFF
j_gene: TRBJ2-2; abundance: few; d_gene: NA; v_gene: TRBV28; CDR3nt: TGTGCCAGCAGTTTAAGCGCGCTTGTGCTGTTTTTT; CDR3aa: CASSLSALVLFF
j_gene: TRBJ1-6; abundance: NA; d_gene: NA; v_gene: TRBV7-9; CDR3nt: TGTGCCAGCAGCTTAGCGCATGGGGGGGATTCACCCCTCCACTTT; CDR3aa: CASSLAHGGDSPLHF
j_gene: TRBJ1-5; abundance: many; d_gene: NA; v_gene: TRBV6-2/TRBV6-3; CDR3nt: TGTGCCAGCACCCAAGGCAGGGGCGAGGATCAGCCCCAGCATTTT; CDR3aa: CASTQGRGEDQPQHF
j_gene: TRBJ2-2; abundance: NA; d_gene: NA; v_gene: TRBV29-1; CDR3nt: TGCAGCGTTGCGTGGGAGGTGAACACCGGGGAGCTGTTTTTT; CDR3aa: CSVAWEVNTGELFF
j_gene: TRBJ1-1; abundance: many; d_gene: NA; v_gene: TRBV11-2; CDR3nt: TGTGCCAGCAGCTTAGATCCCCCCGGACGGCAGAACACTGAAGCTTTCTTT; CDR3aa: CASSLDPPGRQNTEAFF
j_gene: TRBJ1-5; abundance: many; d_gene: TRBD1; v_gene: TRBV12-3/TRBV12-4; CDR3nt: TGTGCCAGCAGCCTAACAGGGGGTTCCCCCCAGCATTTT; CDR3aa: CASSLTGGSPQHF
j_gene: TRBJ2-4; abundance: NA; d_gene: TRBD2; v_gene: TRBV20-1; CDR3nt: TGCAGTGCTAGAGAACTAGCGGGAGATTCGGACATTCAGTACTTC; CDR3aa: CSARELAGDSDIQYF
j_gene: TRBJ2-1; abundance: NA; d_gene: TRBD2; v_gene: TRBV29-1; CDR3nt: TGCAGCGTTGAACTAGCGGGAAGCTCCTACAATGAGCAGTTCTTC; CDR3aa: CSVELAGSSYNEQFF
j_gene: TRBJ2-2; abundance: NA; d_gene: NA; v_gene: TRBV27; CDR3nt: TGTGCAGCAGGGGACAACACCGGGGAGCTGTTTTTT; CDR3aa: CAAGDNTGELFF